This T cell receptor beta chain stems from a study of CD8 T cells in ankylosing spondylitis. Study-wide results and limits: Before this, some motif variants had been reported in reactive arthritis synovial fluid and blood. What appeared characteristic of ankylosing spondylitis blood was a TCR beta motif of eight highly homologous variants.

5'-RACE, quantitative and with molecular barcodes, yielded the TCR beta libraries. From the 5' RACE reads, TCRdb called clonotypes with MiXCR, one entry per CDR3 protein. The sample holds a few hundred thousand distinct CDR3 sequences; 8% are singletons and the top ten take roughly 15%. The CDR3 sequence is 15 residues long. Trimming stripped 0 bases from V and 4 bases from J, with 11 bases between. Germline V gives CDR1 SGDLS, CDR2 YYNGEE. A note on this clonotype: Antigen: not known.

The chain employs TRBV9 and TRBJ2-1, with a weak D call TRBD1 (6 bases). Sequenced: blood, either unsorted or a sorted T cell fraction (not recorded which). The sequence came from a male donor with ankylosing spondylitis. The CDR3, as DNA: TGTGCCAGCAGCGTAGATCCAGGGGCGTACAATGAGCAGTTCTTC. This gives the protein CASSVDPGAYNEQFF. Based on the CDR3 plus reference TRBV9 and TRBJ2-1, the full variable domain is DSGVTQTPKHLITATGQRVTLRCSPRSGDLSVYWYQQSLDQGLQFLIQYYNGEERAKGNILERFSAQQFPDLHSELNLSSLELGDSALYFCASSVDPGAYNEQFFGPGTRLTVL.